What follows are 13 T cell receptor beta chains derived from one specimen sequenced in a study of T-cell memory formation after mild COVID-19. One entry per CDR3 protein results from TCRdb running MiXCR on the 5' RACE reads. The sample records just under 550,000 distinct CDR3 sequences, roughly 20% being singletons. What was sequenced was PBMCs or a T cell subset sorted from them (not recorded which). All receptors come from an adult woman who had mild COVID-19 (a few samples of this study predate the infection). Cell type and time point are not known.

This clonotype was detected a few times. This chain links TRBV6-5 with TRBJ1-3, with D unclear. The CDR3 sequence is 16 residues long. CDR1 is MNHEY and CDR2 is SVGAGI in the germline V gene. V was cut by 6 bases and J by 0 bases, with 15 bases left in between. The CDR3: CASSPRDPTSGNTIYF. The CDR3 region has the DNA TGTGCCAGCAGCCCCCGCGACCCGACCTCTGGAAACACCATATATTTT.

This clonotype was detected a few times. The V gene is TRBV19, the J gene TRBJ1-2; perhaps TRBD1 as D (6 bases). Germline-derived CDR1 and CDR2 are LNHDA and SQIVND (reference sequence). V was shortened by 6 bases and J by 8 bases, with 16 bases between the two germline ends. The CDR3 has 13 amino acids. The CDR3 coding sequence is TGTGCCAGTAGCGACAGGAATGTCTACGGCTACACCTTC. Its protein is CASSDRNVYGYTF.

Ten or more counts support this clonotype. The CDR3 here is CASSFPGTGGTEAFF. The CDR3, as DNA: TGTGCCAGCAGCTTCCCCGGGACAGGGGGAACTGAAGCTTTCTTT. The chain joins TRBV7-2 to TRBJ1-1, with 11 bases fitting TRBD1. This CDR3 is 15 amino acids long. Per germline, CDR1 SGHTA and CDR2 FQGNSA. The ends lost 3 bases at V and 5 bases at J; junction bases unmatched: 5.

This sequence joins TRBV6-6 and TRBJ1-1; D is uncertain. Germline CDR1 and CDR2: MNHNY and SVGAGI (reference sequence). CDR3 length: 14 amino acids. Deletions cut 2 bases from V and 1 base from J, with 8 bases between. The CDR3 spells CASSYRGRNTEAFF. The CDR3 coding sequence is TGTGCCAGCAGTTACCGAGGACGGAACACTGAAGCTTTCTTT.

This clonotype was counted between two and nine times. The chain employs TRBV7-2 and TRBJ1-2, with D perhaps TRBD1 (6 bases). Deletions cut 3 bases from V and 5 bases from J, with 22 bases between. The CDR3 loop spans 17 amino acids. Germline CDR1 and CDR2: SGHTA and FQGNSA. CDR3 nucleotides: TGTGCCAGCAGCTTGGATCGAGTTCCGGGGGCCGCATATGGCTACACCTTC. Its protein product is CASSLDRVPGAAYGYTF.

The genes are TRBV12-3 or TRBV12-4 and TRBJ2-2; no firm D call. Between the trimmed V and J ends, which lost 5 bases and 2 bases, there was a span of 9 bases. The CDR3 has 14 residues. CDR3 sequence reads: CASSPYRNTGELFF. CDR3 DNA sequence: TGTGCCAGCAGTCCCTACCGCAACACCGGGGAGCTGTTTTTT.

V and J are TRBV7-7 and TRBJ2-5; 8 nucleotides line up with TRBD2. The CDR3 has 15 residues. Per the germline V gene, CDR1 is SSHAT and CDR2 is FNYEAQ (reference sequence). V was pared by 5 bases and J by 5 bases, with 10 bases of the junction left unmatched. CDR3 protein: CASSLGGAGMETQYF. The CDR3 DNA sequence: TGTGCCAGCAGCCTCGGGGGGGCCGGGATGGAGACCCAGTACTTC.

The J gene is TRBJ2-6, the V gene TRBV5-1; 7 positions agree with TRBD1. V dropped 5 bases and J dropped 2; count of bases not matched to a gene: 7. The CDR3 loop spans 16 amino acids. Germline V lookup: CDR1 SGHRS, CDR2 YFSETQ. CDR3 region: CASREGATTGANVLTF. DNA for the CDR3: TGCGCCAGCAGAGAGGGGGCAACCACTGGGGCCAACGTCCTGACTTTC. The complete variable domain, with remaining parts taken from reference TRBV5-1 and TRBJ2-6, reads KAGVTQTPRYLIKTRGQQVTLSCSPISGHRSVSWYQQTPGQGLQFLFEYFSETQRNKGNFPGRFSGRQFSNSRSEMNVSTLELGDSALYLCASREGATTGANVLTFGAGSRLTVL.

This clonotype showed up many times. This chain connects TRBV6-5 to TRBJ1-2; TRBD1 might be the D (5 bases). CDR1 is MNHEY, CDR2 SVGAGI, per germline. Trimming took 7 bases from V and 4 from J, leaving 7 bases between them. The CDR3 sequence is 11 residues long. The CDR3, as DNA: TGTGCCAGCACGGGGGGCTATGGCTACACCTTC. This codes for CASTGGYGYTF.

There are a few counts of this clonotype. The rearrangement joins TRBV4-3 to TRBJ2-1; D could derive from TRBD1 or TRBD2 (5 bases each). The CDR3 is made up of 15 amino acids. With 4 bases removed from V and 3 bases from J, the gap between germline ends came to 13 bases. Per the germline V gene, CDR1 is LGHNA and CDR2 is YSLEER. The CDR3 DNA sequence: TGCGCCAGCAGCCCCGGGACGGCGAGCTACAATGAGCAGTTCTTC. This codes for CASSPGTASYNEQFF.

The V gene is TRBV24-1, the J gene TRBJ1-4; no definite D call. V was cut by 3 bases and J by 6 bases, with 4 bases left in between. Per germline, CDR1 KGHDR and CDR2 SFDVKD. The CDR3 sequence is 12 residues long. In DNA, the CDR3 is TGTGCCACCAGTGATCAGTATGAAAAACTGTTTTTT. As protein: CATSDQYEKLFF.

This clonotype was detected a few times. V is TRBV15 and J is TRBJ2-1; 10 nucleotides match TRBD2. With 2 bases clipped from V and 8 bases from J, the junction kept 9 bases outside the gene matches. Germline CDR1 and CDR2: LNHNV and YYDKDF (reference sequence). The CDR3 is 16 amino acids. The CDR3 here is CATSRPIAGGADEQFF. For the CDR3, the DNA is TGTGCCACCAGCAGACCTATAGCGGGAGGAGCCGATGAGCAGTTCTTC.

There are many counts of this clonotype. The CDR3 reads CSVQGTSYEQYF. DNA for the CDR3: TGCAGCGTTCAGGGTACCTCCTACGAGCAGTACTTC. This chain joins TRBV29-1 and TRBJ2-7; the D gene is possibly TRBD1 (5 bases). The CDR3 has 12 amino acids. The V end was cut by 5 bases, the J end by 0 bases, with 8 bases between. Germline V CDR1 and CDR2: SQVTM, ANQGSEA.